The 8 T cell receptor beta chains listed next were all sequenced from one sample in a study of blood T cell repertoires in COVID-19. Measured with immunoSEQ multiplex PCR; TCRdb has only the in-frame clones, and not every one. The table records 300,000 to 400,000 clones, 70% to 90% of them present only once. What was sequenced was peripheral blood. These receptors were collected from a woman between 45 and 60 years old who had recovered from COVID-19.

V and J are TRBV19 and TRBJ1-5, with D hard to call. Per germline, CDR1 LNHDA and CDR2 SQIVND (reference sequence). This CDR3 spans 13 amino acids. V was cut by 5 bases and J by 6 bases, with 11 bases left in between. The CDR3 region has the DNA TGTGCCAGTAGTGAGGGAGCGGGTCAGCCCCAGCATTTT. It translates to CASSEGAGQPQHF.

This chain joins TRBV24-1 and TRBJ2-5, with TRBD1 identical over 12 bases. Germline V gives CDR1 KGHDR, CDR2 SFDVKD. The CDR3 runs to 15 residues. J lost 5 bases, V lost 4 bases, and 4 bases had no gene match. The CDR3 coding sequence is TGTGCCACCAGTGAGGGACAGGGGGCTTGGGAGACCCAGTACTTC. Translated: CATSEGQGAWETQYF.

V is TRBV7-2 and J is TRBJ1-2; D might be TRBD1 (6 bases). The ends were cut back, 1 base at V and 5 bases at J, with 17 bases in the middle. CDR1 is SGHTA, CDR2 FQGNSA, per germline. The CDR3 runs to 16 residues. The CDR3 protein is CASSLGLGGGTYGYTF. CDR3 DNA sequence: TGTGCCAGCAGCTTAGGTTTAGGCGGGGGCACTTATGGCTACACCTTC.

This chain uses TRBV9 with TRBJ2-2; possible D gene TRBD1, 5 bases. Germline assignment: CDR1 SGDLS and CDR2 YYNGEE. The CDR3 is made up of 13 amino acids. The ends were cut back, 4 bases at V and 4 bases at J, with 8 bases in the middle. The CDR3 region has the DNA TGTGCCAGCAGCCAGACAGTCACCGGGGAGCTGTTTTTT. Protein sequence: CASSQTVTGELFF.

This chain connects TRBV29-1 to TRBJ1-1; TRBD1 matches at 7 bases. Germline loops: CDR1 SQVTM, CDR2 ANQGSEA. CDR3 length equals 13 residues. The V segment lost 6 bases and the J segment 0 bases; nucleotides outside the gene matches: 4. The CDR3 protein is CSVWGQMNTEAFF. The CDR3 nucleotides are TGCAGCGTCTGGGGACAGATGAACACTGAAGCTTTCTTT.

J is TRBJ2-1 and V is TRBV5-5, with 16 bases lining up with TRBD2. This CDR3 has 16 residues. V shed 4 bases and J 7 bases; nucleotides not matched to a gene: 5. Germline assignment: CDR1 SGHKS and CDR2 YYEKEE (reference sequence). CDR3 coding DNA: TGTGCCAGCAGCGGTGGGACTAGCGGGAGGGGTAATGAGCAGTTCTTC. This translates into CASSGGTSGRGNEQFF.

This clone showed up just once. This chain links TRBV4-3 with TRBJ1-2; the match to TRBD1 covers 7 bases. V shed 1 base, J shed 3 bases, and the junction held 11 bases outside the gene matches. Per the germline V gene, CDR1 is LGHNA and CDR2 is YSLEER. The CDR3 length is 17 residues. This chain's CDR3 is CASSQVQKTGRHYGYTF. The CDR3 nucleotides read TGCGCCAGCAGCCAAGTCCAGAAGACAGGGCGGCACTATGGCTACACCTTC.

The rearrangement joins TRBV9 to TRBJ2-3; unclear D gene. Trimming stripped 4 bases from V and 2 bases from J, with 17 bases between. The CDR3 length is 16 residues. CDR1 and CDR2 from the germline V gene are SGDLS and YYNGEE. CDR3 residues: CASSRNPGLYTDTQYF. In nucleotides, the CDR3 is TGTGCCAGCAGCCGAAATCCGGGTTTATACACAGATACGCAGTATTTT.